This TCR beta chain derives from a study of cytomegalovirus exposure and HLA in healthy donors (TCRdb year 2017). About the full investigation: The 500 to 800 repertoires of the first cohort and the roughly 120 validation repertoires were produced on the same platform, according to a later analysis. The study aimed to test whether cataloging public T cell receptors could reveal signatures of past pathogen exposure. Besides the first cohort of some 670 subjects, a separate validation cohort made up of roughly 130 different subjects was used. High-throughput TCR immunosequencing, statistical association of individual TCRs with disease status, and machine learning were combined to predict cytomegalovirus infection status.

Separate from the roughly 650-subject first cohort, the validation cohort of 120 subjects was the group to which the donors belonged. With regard to this clone: The antigen it binds to is not known. Within one base of it there is no much larger clone, and no base qualities were kept.

On the study overall, not on this receptor specifically: Subsequent analysis determined that TCRs grouped into clusters in the first cohort also showed a tendency toward co-occurrence across the approximately 110 validation repertoires, and approximately 94% of cluster scores exceeded 0. In vitro tests confirmed that a few of the cytomegalovirus-associated TCR beta chains recognize cytomegalovirus antigens. The classifier was reported to diagnose cytomegalovirus status with high specificity and sensitivity in both the original cohort and the validation cohort. A total of roughly 160 TCR beta chains were listed by the study as associated with cytomegalovirus. A later analysis lacked HLA typing for the validation cohort, so it scored co-occurrence in that cohort across all 110 or so repertoires. While some public TCRs were present in many individuals, most TCR sequences turned up only very rarely across donors. The authors suggested that the approach could potentially be generalized to other disease states and immunological phenotypes.

The library was made by the immunoSEQ multiplex PCR assay. The paper's processing steps were these. A statistical classification framework was built to diagnose cytomegalovirus status from the catalog of TCR beta chain sequences. TCRdb retrieved this table from immuneACCESS and kept in-frame rearrangements only. Not all clones are present; in checked studies, unresolved V genes account for under half, and no reason is known for the remainder. That table furnishes V, J and clone size, whereas the DNA furnished D and trimming. The sample records 90,000 to 150,000 clones, 86% of which are singletons. The ten largest clones add up to approximately 4.9% of the sample. CDR1 SGDLS and CDR2 YYNGEE are derived from the germline V gene. From its cysteine to its phenylalanine, the CDR3 spans 15 amino acids. Only CDR3 DNA is held: 45 bases, read in frame from base 1. The trim is 0 bases for V and 5 bases for J, with a gap of 15 bases between the germline ends.

The clonotype originates from a man younger than 35 in good health and CMV-seronegative. Specimen: PBMCs. The sequence is built from TRBV9 and TRBJ2-7, with the identity of the D gene unclear. The DNA sequence follows: TGTGCCAGCAGCGTAGGGGCAGCCAAGTCTCACGAGCAGTACTTC. This codes for CASSVGAAKSHEQYF. Extended through the reference TRBV9 and TRBJ2-7 proteins, this CDR3 yields the full variable domain: DSGVTQTPKHLITATGQRVTLRCSPRSGDLSVYWYQQSLDQGLQFLIQYYNGEERAKGNILERFSAQQFPDLHSELNLSSLELGDSALYFCASSVGAAKSHEQYFGPGTRLTVT.